This TCR beta chain was obtained from a study of T cell responses to AZD1222 COVID-19 vaccine. Whole-study results and caveats: Close to half of spike-specific TCRs reportedly recognize unmutated variant regions. Donors skewed white British and female; clonal diversity was possibly underestimated.

V was pared by 1 base and J by 1 base, with 4 bases between. Germline lookup yields CDR1 LGHDT and CDR2 YNNKEL (reference sequence). The CDR3 runs 13 residues. A note on this clone: What it binds is unknown. This same CDR3 is encoded by further DNA sequences in the sample.

Profiling relied on immunoSEQ multiplex PCR, and the TCRdb table lists in-frame clones only, not all of them. The data show some 70,000 clones, around 83% seen once. The specimen was peripheral blood, collected on day 0 of AZD1222 vaccination. The receptor's source is an adult in good health. The V call is TRBV3-1 (or the pseudogene TRBV3-2), the J call TRBJ1-1; unclear D gene. CDR3 sequence (DNA): TGTGCCAGCAGCCAAGGCAGGAACACTGAAGCTTTCTTT. As protein: CASSQGRNTEAFF.